This T cell receptor (beta chain) was retrieved from a study of OX40 agonist ivuxolimab in advanced cancers. Study-wide findings and caveats: Mean expanded clone counts were higher in CD8+ than CD4+ T cells.

The germline V and J ends were trimmed by 1 base and 0 bases, with 9 bases remaining between them. Germline-derived CDR1 and CDR2 are GTSNPN and SVGIG (reference sequence). The CDR3 runs to 15 residues. On this clone itself: As yet, its antigen is unknown.

Method: immunoSEQ multiplex PCR; TCRdb's copy keeps in-frame clones and lacks some. The profile shows about 86,000 clones, 70% to 90% of them singletons. The chain couples TRBV30 to TRBJ1-4, with D tentatively TRBD1 (5 bases). The specimen comprised CD4+ or CD8+ T cells sorted from blood, sampled in a trial of the OX40 agonist ivuxolimab. The TCR sequence derives from an adult with an advanced solid tumor such as melanoma, head and neck, liver or kidney cancer. The CDR3 loop is CAWSATAPTNEKLFF. The CDR3 nucleotides are TGTGCCTGGAGTGCGACAGCCCCAACTAATGAAAAACTGTTTTTT.